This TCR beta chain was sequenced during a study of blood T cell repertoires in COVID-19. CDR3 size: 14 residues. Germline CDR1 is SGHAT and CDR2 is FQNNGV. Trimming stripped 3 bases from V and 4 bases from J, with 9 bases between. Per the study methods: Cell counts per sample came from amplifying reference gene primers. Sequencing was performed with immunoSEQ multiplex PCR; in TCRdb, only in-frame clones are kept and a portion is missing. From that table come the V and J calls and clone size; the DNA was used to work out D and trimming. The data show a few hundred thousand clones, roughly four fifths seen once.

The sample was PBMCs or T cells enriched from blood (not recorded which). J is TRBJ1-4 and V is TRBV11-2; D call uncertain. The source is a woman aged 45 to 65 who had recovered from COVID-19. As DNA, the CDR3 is TGTGCCAGCAGCTTTAACAGCAATAATGAAAAACTGTTTTTT. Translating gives CASSFNSNNEKLFF.